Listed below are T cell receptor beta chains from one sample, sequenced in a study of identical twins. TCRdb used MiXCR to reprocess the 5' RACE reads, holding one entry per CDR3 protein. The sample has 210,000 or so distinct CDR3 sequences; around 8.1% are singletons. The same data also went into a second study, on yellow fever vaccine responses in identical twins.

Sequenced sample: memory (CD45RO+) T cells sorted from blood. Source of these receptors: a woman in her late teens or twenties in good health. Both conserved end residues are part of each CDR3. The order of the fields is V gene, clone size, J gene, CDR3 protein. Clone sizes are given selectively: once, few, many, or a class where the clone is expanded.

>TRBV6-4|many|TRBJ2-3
CATQREGSTDTQYF
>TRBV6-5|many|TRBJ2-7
CASSYRDRGPYEQYF
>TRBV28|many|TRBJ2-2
CASSSLRGSAGELFF
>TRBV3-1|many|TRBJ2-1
CASSTRQGVGNEQFF
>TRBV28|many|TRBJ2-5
CASSLRDYRYQETQYF
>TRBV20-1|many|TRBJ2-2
CSAHRQRWDGELFF
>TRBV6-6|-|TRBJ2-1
CATSHNEQFF
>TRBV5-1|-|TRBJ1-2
CASSPKGAYGYTF
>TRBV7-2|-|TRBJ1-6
CASSPPRSSPLHF
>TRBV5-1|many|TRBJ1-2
CASRRGANYGYTF
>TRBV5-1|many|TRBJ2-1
CASSLTSGSYNEQFF
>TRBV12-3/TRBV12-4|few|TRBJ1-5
CASSLTVSNQPQHF
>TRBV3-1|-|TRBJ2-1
CASSQESALGEQFF
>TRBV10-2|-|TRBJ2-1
CASRQGEYNEQFF
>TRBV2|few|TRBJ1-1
CASSFQAEAFF
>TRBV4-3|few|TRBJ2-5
CASSQGGRNGETQYF
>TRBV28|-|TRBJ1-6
CATQGGNQGPGSPLHF
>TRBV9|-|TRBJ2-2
CASSGTVNTGELFF
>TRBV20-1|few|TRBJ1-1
CSAPTLGNTEAFF
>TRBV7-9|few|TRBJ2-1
CASSLGQDGEQFF
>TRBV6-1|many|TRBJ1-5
CASSTEFVTGANQPQHF
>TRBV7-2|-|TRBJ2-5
CASSRTGVGETQYF
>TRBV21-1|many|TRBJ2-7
CASSKVRPGHYEQYF
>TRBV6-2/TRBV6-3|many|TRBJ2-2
CASRKTSGVTGELFF
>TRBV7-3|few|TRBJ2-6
CASSKTAFSGANVLTF
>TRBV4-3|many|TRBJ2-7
CASSQDRGSPYEQYF
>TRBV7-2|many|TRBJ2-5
CASSPGLAGEWETQYF
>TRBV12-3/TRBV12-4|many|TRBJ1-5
CASSFASNQPQHF
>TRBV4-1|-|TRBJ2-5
CASSHEVRGGRSETQYF
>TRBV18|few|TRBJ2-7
CASSLNTGDYEQYF
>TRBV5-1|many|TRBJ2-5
CASSLKGETQYF
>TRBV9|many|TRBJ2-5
CASSEGVKSMETQYF
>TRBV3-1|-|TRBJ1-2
CASSPRGQGGGYTF
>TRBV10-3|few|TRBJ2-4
CATQDLAKNIQYF
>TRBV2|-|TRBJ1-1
CASRVGGFVTTEAFF
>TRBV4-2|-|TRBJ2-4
CASSQGGWEVENIQYF
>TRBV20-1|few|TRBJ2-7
CSIDAGPGGAYEQYF
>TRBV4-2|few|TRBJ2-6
CASSQDRADSGANVLTF
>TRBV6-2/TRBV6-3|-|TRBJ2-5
CASSYGGSQETQYF
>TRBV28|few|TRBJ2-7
CASTPSGVSYEQYF
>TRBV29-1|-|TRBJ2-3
CSVDYGTDTQYF
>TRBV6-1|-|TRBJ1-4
CASRPHRGTNEKLFF
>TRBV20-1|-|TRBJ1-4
CSARPRTGGSGKLFF
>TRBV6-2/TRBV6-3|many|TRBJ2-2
CASRPRGQRTGELFF
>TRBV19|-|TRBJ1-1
CASSLSIMNTEAFF
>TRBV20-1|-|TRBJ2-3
CSVRDTSVSTDTQYF
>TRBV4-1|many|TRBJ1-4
CASTNPDLFATNEKLFF
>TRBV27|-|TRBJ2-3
CASSFGTRGPADTQYF
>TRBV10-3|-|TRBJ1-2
CAIKTDTNYGYTF